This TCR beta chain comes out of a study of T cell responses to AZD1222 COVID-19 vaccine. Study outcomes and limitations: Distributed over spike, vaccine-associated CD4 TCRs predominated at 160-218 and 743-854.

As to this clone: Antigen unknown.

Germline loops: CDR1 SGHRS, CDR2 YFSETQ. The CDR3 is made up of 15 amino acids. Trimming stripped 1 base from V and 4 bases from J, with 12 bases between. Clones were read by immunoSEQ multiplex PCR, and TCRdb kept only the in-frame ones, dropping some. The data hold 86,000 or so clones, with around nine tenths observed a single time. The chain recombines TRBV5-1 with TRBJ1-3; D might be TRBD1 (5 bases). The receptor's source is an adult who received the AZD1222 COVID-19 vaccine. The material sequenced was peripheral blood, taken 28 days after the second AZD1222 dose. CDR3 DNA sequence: TGCGCCAGCAGCTTGATTCCGGGGGAGGGAAACACCATATATTTT. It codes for CASSLIPGEGNTIYF.